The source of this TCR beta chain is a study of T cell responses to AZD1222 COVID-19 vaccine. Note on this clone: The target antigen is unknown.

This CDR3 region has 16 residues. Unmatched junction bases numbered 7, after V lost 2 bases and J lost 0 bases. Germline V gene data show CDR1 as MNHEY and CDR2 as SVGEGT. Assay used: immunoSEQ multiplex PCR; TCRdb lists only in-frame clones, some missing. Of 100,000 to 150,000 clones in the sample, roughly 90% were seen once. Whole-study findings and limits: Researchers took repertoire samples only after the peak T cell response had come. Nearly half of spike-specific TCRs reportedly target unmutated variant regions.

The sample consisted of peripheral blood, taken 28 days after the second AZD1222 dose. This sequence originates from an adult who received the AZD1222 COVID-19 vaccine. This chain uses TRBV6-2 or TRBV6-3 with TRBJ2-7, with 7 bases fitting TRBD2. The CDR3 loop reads CASSYGSPGGSYEQYF. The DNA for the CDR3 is TGTGCCAGCAGTTACGGTTCCCCGGGGGGCTCCTACGAGCAGTACTTC.